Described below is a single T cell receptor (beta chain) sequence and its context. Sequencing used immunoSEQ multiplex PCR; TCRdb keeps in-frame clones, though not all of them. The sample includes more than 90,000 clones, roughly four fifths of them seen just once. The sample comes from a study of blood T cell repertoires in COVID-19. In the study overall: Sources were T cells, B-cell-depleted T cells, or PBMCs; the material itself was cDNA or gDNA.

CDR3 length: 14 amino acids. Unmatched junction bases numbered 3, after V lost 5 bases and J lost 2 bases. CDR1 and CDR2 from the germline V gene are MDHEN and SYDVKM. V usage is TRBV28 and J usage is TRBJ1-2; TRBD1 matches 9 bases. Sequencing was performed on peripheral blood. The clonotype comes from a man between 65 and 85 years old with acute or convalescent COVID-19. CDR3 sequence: CASSRGQGNYGYTF. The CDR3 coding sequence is TGTGCCAGCAGTAGGGGACAGGGAAACTATGGCTACACCTTC.